This T cell receptor beta chain was captured by sequencing in a study of T cell responses to AZD1222 COVID-19 vaccine. This clone has more than one count but fewer than ten. The antigen is not known. Method: immunoSEQ multiplex PCR; TCRdb's copy keeps in-frame clones and lacks some. The sample includes under 150,000 clones, 92% of them seen just once. The study's findings and limits: At 160-218 and 743-854, vaccine-associated CD4 TCRs were dominant, and they spanned spike. Baseline antibody screening turned up just a handful of seropositive AZD1222 recipients.

The clonotype originates from an adult who received the AZD1222 COVID-19 vaccine. This sample comprised peripheral blood, obtained 28 days after the second AZD1222 dose.

This CDR3 reads CASSSPPTGKGSYTF. In DNA form, the CDR3 reads TGTGCCAGCAGTTCACCACCGACAGGGAAAGGGAGCTACACCTTC. The V call is TRBV28, the J call TRBJ1-2; TRBD1 agrees at 7 bases. Germline CDR1 reads MDHEN; CDR2 reads SYDVKM. This CDR3 has 15 residues. The junction had 14 bases not matched to a gene; V was cut back by 4 bases and J by 9 bases.